This T cell receptor (beta chain) was recorded in a study of T cell repertoires in cytomegalovirus infection. With regard to this clonotype: Its matching antigen is unknown.

TCRdb called the reads again in MiXCR, with one record for every CDR3 protein. The sample records about 310,000 distinct CDR3 sequences, approximately 25% being singletons. The V gene end was trimmed by 5 bases and the J gene end by 4 bases; junction bases not matched to a gene: 6. The CDR3 runs to 15 residues. V and J are TRBV12-3 or TRBV12-4 and TRBJ2-2; TRBD2 agrees at 8 bases. Sequencing was performed on cultured PBMCs, taken from culture after CMV antigen stimulation. The clonotype was recovered from a human donor in good health (CMV status not recorded). Some clones in this sample may be carry-over from other donors' samples. DNA of the CDR3: TGTGCCAGCAGTCTCACTAGCGGATCCACCGGGGAGCTGTTTTTT. This gives the protein CASSLTSGSTGELFF.